What follows are 18 T cell receptor beta chains derived from one specimen sequenced in a study of cytomegalovirus exposure and HLA in healthy donors. The PCR employed 60 Vbeta primers together with 13 Jbeta primers. The repertoire was sequenced with immunoSEQ multiplex PCR; TCRdb's copy has only in-frame clones and lacks some. Here the sample spans under 200,000 clones, about 75% being singletons. Sequencing used PBMCs. Receptor source: a woman in her forties or fifties in good health and CMV-seropositive.

The chain employs TRBV5-6 and TRBJ2-7, with 8 bases aligning to TRBD1. The J segment lost 3 bases and the V segment lost 2 bases, leaving 13 bases of the junction unmatched. The CDR3 is made up of 17 amino acids. CDR1 and CDR2 (germline): SGHDT, YYEEEE. CDR3 nucleotide sequence: TGTGCCAGCAGCTTCGAAGACATCCGACAGGGGAACTACGAGCAGTACTTC. Translated, it gives CASSFEDIRQGNYEQYF.

This clone was picked up one time. V is TRBV4-1 and J is TRBJ2-7, with 8 bases matching TRBD1. CDR3 length: 15 amino acids. Germline CDR1 MGHRA, CDR2 YSYEKL. Germline trimming cut 6 bases from V and 0 bases from J; bases unmatched to any gene: 7. Here the CDR3 reads CASSRQGQSSYEQYF. The CDR3 nucleotides read TGCGCCAGCAGTCGACAGGGGCAAAGCTCCTACGAGCAGTACTTC.

This chain links TRBV5-1 with TRBJ1-4; D unclear. V gave up 0 bases and J gave up 8 bases, with 8 bases separating them. This CDR3 is 13 amino acids long. Germline assignment: CDR1 SGHRS and CDR2 YFSETQ. CDR3 nucleotide sequence: TGCGCCAGCAGCTTGGATAACTCGGAAAAACTGTTTTTT. Protein sequence: CASSLDNSEKLFF.

The rearrangement links TRBV15 to TRBJ1-5; possible D gene TRBD1, 5 bases. This CDR3 has 13 residues. In germline, CDR1 is LNHNV, CDR2 YYDKDF (reference sequence). V was shortened by 11 bases and J by 5 bases, with 16 bases between the two germline ends. CDR3 amino acids: CAAAGQADQPQHF. The CDR3 region has the DNA TGTGCCGCGGCGGGGCAGGCGGATCAGCCCCAGCATTTT.

The DNA for the CDR3 is TGCGCCAGCAGCGTGGCTGGGACGGGAGGCACCGGGGAGCTGTTTTTT. This codes for CASSVAGTGGTGELFF. V gene TRBV4-1 combines with J gene TRBJ2-2; 7 nucleotides line up with TRBD2. This CDR3 has 16 residues. CDR1 is MGHRA and CDR2 is YSYEKL in the germline V gene. The J segment lost 4 bases and the V segment lost 5 bases, leaving 10 bases of the junction unmatched.

V usage is TRBV2 and J usage is TRBJ1-1, with D maybe TRBD1 (6 bases). Trimming shortened V by 6 bases and J by 10 bases, and 12 bases separated the two germline ends. The CDR3 has 11 residues. CDR1 is SNHLY, CDR2 FYNNEI, per germline. DNA for the CDR3: TGTGCCAGCAGCTACAGGGTGGTAGCTTTCTTT. Translated: CASSYRVVAFF.

This clone was found a few times. This sequence joins TRBV6-5 and TRBJ1-2; the D gene is possibly TRBD1 (6 bases). Germline lookup yields CDR1 MNHEY and CDR2 SVGAGI. The CDR3 is made up of 14 amino acids. Trimming stripped 8 bases from V and 1 base from J, with 14 bases between. CDR3 region: CASPAGDNNYGYTF. In DNA form, the CDR3 reads TGTGCCAGCCCGGCGGGGGACAATAACTATGGCTACACCTTC.

This sequence joins TRBV6-5 and TRBJ2-1, with D maybe TRBD2 (6 bases). The CDR3 length is 13 residues. The germline CDR1 and CDR2 sequences are MNHEY and SVGAGI. V was shortened by 6 bases and J by 9 bases, with 15 bases between the two germline ends. CDR3 in DNA: TGTGCCAGCAGGTCCGGGGCCGGGGGTGAGCAGTTCTTC. Amino acid sequence: CASRSGAGGEQFF.

The V gene is TRBV29-1, the J gene TRBJ2-7, with D maybe TRBD2 (6 bases). The CDR3 is 12 amino acids. CDR1 and CDR2 from the germline V gene are SQVTM and ANQGSEA. Trimming took off 4 bases at V and 5 bases at J, with 12 bases between the two ends. The CDR3 bases are TGCAGCGTTGTGGAGGGGAAACACGAGCAGTACTTC. Its translation is CSVVEGKHEQYF.

The table lists this clone with a few counts. Other nucleotide sequences from this sample produce the same CDR3. This chain links TRBV6-5 with TRBJ1-5; the D is unclear. Per germline, CDR1 MNHEY and CDR2 SVGAGI. With 2 bases removed from V and 2 bases from J, the gap between germline ends came to 7 bases. The CDR3 extends over 14 amino acids. CDR3 sequence: CASSYGQGNQPQHF. The CDR3 DNA sequence: TGTGCCAGCAGTTACGGGCAGGGCAATCAGCCCCAGCATTTT.

This rearrangement joins TRBV29-1 to TRBJ2-3; 11 bases are shared with TRBD2. Germline CDR1 is SQVTM and CDR2 is ANQGSEA. The CDR3 has 15 residues. Trimming took 6 bases from V and 0 from J; bases not matched to a gene: 5. CDR3: CSVQRLAGSTDTQYF. DNA for the CDR3: TGCAGCGTCCAACGACTAGCGGGGAGCACAGATACGCAGTATTTT.

This chain connects TRBV5-1 to TRBJ2-3, with D tentatively TRBD2 (5 bases). The CDR3 contains 12 residues. CDR1 and CDR2 from the germline V gene are SGHRS and YFSETQ. The V and J ends lost 6 bases and 4 bases respectively, with 9 bases between them. CDR3 DNA: TGCGCCAGCATCGGGGTTGCAGATACGCAGTATTTT. Protein product: CASIGVADTQYF.

The V call is TRBV2, the J call TRBJ2-2; a weak D match, TRBD1 (6 bases). The germline CDR1 and CDR2 sequences are SNHLY and FYNNEI. The V and J ends lost 5 bases and 5 bases respectively, with 6 bases between them. The CDR3 is 12 residues long. The CDR3 loop is CASSQGTGELFF. In DNA form, the CDR3 reads TGTGCCAGCAGTCAGGGGACCGGGGAGCTGTTTTTT.

A few counts support this clone. This sequence joins TRBV7-9 and TRBJ2-1; 9 bases line up with TRBD2. Losses at the gene ends were 5 bases for V and 9 bases for J; bases not matched to a gene: 11. The CDR3 extends over 15 amino acids. Germline CDR1 reads SEHNR; CDR2 reads FQNEAQ (reference sequence). Here the CDR3 reads CASSSGGHINSEQFF. As DNA, the CDR3 is TGTGCCAGCAGCAGCGGGGGGCACATTAATAGTGAGCAGTTCTTC.

The chain carries TRBV5-1 and TRBJ2-5, with TRBD1 matching over 8 bases. The CDR3 length is 15 residues. The germline V gene has CDR1 SGHRS and CDR2 YFSETQ. V was clipped by 5 bases and J by 4 bases; unmatched bases: 10. The CDR3 sequence is CASSRTGYLLETQYF. CDR3 nucleotides: TGCGCCAGCAGTAGGACAGGGTATCTATTAGAGACCCAGTACTTC.

In nucleotides, the CDR3 is TGTGCCAGCAGCCTACCCGGGAGCACAGATACGCAGTATTTT. Translated: CASSLPGSTDTQYF. This rearrangement joins TRBV7-2 to TRBJ2-3; D unresolved. The CDR3 length is 14 residues. Trimming stripped 5 bases from V and 0 bases from J, with 9 bases between. Germline-derived CDR1 and CDR2 are SGHTA and FQGNSA.

This chain joins TRBV4-2 and TRBJ1-4; no reliable D call. There are 13 residues in the CDR3. CDR1 is LGHNA, CDR2 YNFKEQ, per germline. Trimming removed 8 bases at V and 5 bases at J, with 12 bases between. The CDR3: CASLRGPNEKLFF. CDR3 nucleotides: TGTGCCAGCCTGCGAGGGCCGAATGAAAAACTGTTTTTT.

This clone appeared once. The chain joins TRBV10-3 to TRBJ2-7, with 15 nucleotides matching TRBD2. Germline CDR1 ENHRY, CDR2 SYGVKD. The length of the CDR3 is 15 residues. With 6 bases clipped from V and 5 bases from J, the junction kept 5 bases outside the gene matches. The CDR3 sequence: CAISRTSGGVHEQYF. DNA for the CDR3: TGTGCCATCAGCCGGACTAGCGGGGGGGTTCACGAGCAGTACTTC.